These 11 T cell receptor beta chains were all obtained from the same sample, sequenced in a study of blood T cell repertoires in COVID-19. Clones were read by immunoSEQ multiplex PCR, and TCRdb kept only the in-frame ones, dropping some. This sample carries some 190,000 clones, roughly 80% of them seen once, and the ten largest clones take 3.2%. The specimen sequenced was PBMCs or T cells enriched from blood (not recorded which). Source of these receptors: a woman aged 25 to 39 who had recovered from COVID-19.

The J gene is TRBJ1-2, the V gene TRBV14; 7 positions match TRBD1. Looked up from germline, CDR1 is SGHDN and CDR2 is FVKESK. V lost 4 bases to trimming and J lost 4 bases; unmatched junction nucleotides: 3. CDR3 length: 13 residues. CDR3 protein: CASSPGQFYGYTF. CDR3 DNA sequence: TGTGCCAGCAGCCCGGGACAGTTCTATGGCTACACCTTC.

The chain is built from TRBV27 and TRBJ2-7; the D gene is possibly TRBD2 (5 bases). This CDR3 region has 15 residues. With 2 bases removed from V and 5 bases from J, the gap between germline ends came to 16 bases. The germline V gene encodes CDR1 MNHEY and CDR2 SMNVEV (reference sequence). The CDR3 spells CASSLQPGIVHEQYF. CDR3 coding DNA: TGTGCCAGCAGTTTACAACCGGGGATCGTCCACGAGCAGTACTTC.

The rearrangement joins TRBV3-1 (or the pseudogene TRBV3-2) to TRBJ2-5; D is possibly TRBD1 (5 bases). V lost 4 bases, J lost 0 bases, and 12 bases lay in between. Germline-derived CDR1 and CDR2 are LGHDT and YNNKEL (reference sequence). This CDR3 has 15 residues. CDR3 sequence (DNA): TGTGCCAGCAGCCCTCAAAGGGGAAACCAAGAGACCCAGTACTTC. As protein: CASSPQRGNQETQYF.

The chain employs TRBV4-1 and TRBJ1-3; weak D call: TRBD1 (5 bases). This CDR3 comprises 15 residues. Germline values: CDR1 MGHRA, CDR2 YSYEKL. V lost 5 bases, J lost 1 base, and 12 bases lay in between. The CDR3 nucleotides are TGCGCCAGCAGCGGGGGGTGGAAATCTGGAAACACCATATATTTT. Translation: CASSGGWKSGNTIYF.

The rearrangement uses TRBV10-3 and TRBJ2-5; perhaps TRBD2 as D (6 bases). V lost 10 bases and J 4 bases, leaving 13 bases between the germline ends. The CDR3 contains 12 residues. The germline CDR1 and CDR2 sequences are ENHRY and SYGVKD. The CDR3 region is CATSRGTETQYF. The DNA for the CDR3 is TGTGCCACCTCTCGGGGGACAGAGACCCAGTACTTC.

The chain has TRBV28 and TRBJ1-4; D ambiguous. Germline V gives CDR1 MDHEN, CDR2 SYDVKM. The germline V and J ends were trimmed by 6 bases and 4 bases, with 12 bases remaining between them. This CDR3 comprises 14 residues. CDR3 sequence reads: CASRHGGDNEKLFF. CDR3 bases: TGTGCCAGCAGACACGGCGGAGATAATGAAAAACTGTTTTTT.

This chain connects TRBV9 to TRBJ1-2; 7 bases fit TRBD1. With V trimmed by 4 bases and J by 8 bases, 14 bases remained unmatched. The CDR3 has 15 amino acids. The V gene's germline CDR1 is SGDLS and CDR2 YYNGEE. In nucleotides, the CDR3 is TGTGCCAGCAGCTCCGGGGCGGGACAGAAACCGGGCTACACCTTC. Translated: CASSSGAGQKPGYTF.

The chain recombines TRBV30 with TRBJ1-2; 9 positions agree with TRBD1. Trimming cost V 8 bases and J 8 bases; bases outside gene matches: 15. Germline V gene lookup returns CDR1 GTSNPN and CDR2 SVGIG (reference sequence). The CDR3 loop spans 14 amino acids. The CDR3 nucleotides are TGTGCCACTTTAGCGGGACAGGGAATCGGGGGCTACACCTTC. This encodes CATLAGQGIGGYTF. The entire variable domain, with the rest obtained from reference TRBV30 and TRBJ1-2, is as follows: SQTIHQWPATLVQPVGSPLSLECTVEGTSNPNLYWYRQAAGRGLQLLFYSVGIGQISSEVPQNLSASRPQDRQFILSSKKLLLSDSGFYLCATLAGQGIGGYTFGSGTRLTVV.

The chain recombines TRBV7-9 with TRBJ2-2; D might be TRBD2 (7 bases). CDR3 size: 15 residues. Trimming stripped 3 bases from V and 6 bases from J, with 14 bases between. The germline CDR1 and CDR2 sequences are SEHNR and FQNEAQ (reference sequence). The CDR3 region has the DNA TGTGCCAGCAGCTTTGGTGGGGGGGCCGCCGGGGAGCTGTTTTTT. Translation: CASSFGGGAAGELFF.

This clone appeared a few times. The CDR3 is CASSLTVSGNTIYF. CDR3 nucleotides: TGTGCCAGCAGCTTGACAGTCTCTGGAAACACCATATATTTT. This sequence joins TRBV7-2 and TRBJ1-3; perhaps TRBD1 as D (5 bases). V gave up 3 bases and J gave up 0 bases, with 6 bases separating them. The CDR3 sequence is 14 residues long. The germline V gene has CDR1 SGHTA and CDR2 FQGNSA.

This sequence joins TRBV5-6 and TRBJ2-1; D not certain. CDR3 size: 12 residues. Germline CDR1 reads SGHDT; CDR2 reads YYEEEE. Trimming shortened V by 1 base and J by 10 bases, and 9 bases separated the two germline ends. The CDR3, as DNA: TGTGCCAGCAGCTTGAGCGTGGAGGAGCAGTTCTTC. Residues: CASSLSVEEQFF. Together with reference TRBV5-6 and TRBJ2-1, the CDR3 gives the full variable domain: DAGVTQSPTHLIKTRGQQVTLRCSPKSGHDTVSWYQQALGQGPQFIFQYYEEEERQRGNFPDRFSGHQFPNYSSELNVNALLLGDSALYLCASSLSVEEQFFGPGTRLTVL.